The rows below give T cell receptor beta chains drawn from one sample of a study of blood T cell repertoires in COVID-19. Using immunoSEQ multiplex PCR, the repertoire was profiled, and TCRdb retains in-frame clones only, with some absent. The sample yields about 310,000 clones, approximately 91% seen once. The sequencing sample was made of PBMCs or T cells enriched from blood (not recorded which). Receptors originate from a man in his sixties who had recovered from COVID-19. Each CDR3 is given with its conserved first and last residue. Not all rows give a size; the values are once, few, many and, for expanded clones, a class.

V gene	J gene	clone size	CDR3 protein
TRBV5-1	TRBJ2-5	.	CASRRTGGASIETQYF
TRBV19	TRBJ1-2	.	CASTVDRGYYGYTF
TRBV5-1	TRBJ2-3	.	CASSLGTSGSADTQYF
TRBV2	TRBJ2-5	.	CASSSRDRGDRETQYF
TRBV29-1	TRBJ2-2	.	CSVRLAGGRGTGELFF
TRBV28	TRBJ2-7	.	CASSSKKTGSYEQYF
TRBV7-9	TRBJ2-3	.	CASSLGGEVATSTDTQYF
TRBV25-1	TRBJ2-7	.	CASSKPGLAAYEQYF
TRBV6-2/TRBV6-3	TRBJ2-7	.	CASSYSVRGHSYEQYF
TRBV28	TRBJ1-1	.	CASSLSKRTEAFF
TRBV5-1	TRBJ2-7	.	CASSLVGQATYEQYF
TRBV19	TRBJ2-6	.	CASSSVHSGANVLTF
TRBV6-5	TRBJ1-2	.	CASSYSTGHRDGYTF
TRBV7-2	TRBJ1-5	.	CASGLTPSNQPQHF
TRBV7-9	TRBJ2-7	.	CASSPAGRVAEQYF
TRBV4-2	TRBJ2-5	.	CASSQGHHLLAGGGETQYF
TRBV19	TRBJ2-7	.	CASRAGTGASYEQYF
TRBV19	TRBJ1-3	.	CASIKQGTGNTIYF
TRBV28	TRBJ2-1	.	CASSPGLAYNEQFF
TRBV5-4	TRBJ2-7	.	CASNNPGGHEQYF
TRBV5-1	TRBJ2-1	.	CASSLVADYNEQFF
TRBV4-2	TRBJ1-1	.	CASSQDRGLTEAFF
TRBV3-1/TRBV3-2	TRBJ1-1	.	CASSQGGRGGAFF
TRBV28	TRBJ1-5	.	CASGMIRGRSQPQHF
TRBV19	TRBJ2-7	once	CASSAGYAYEQYF
TRBV30	TRBJ1-4	.	CAWSGGRGSISVANEKLFF
TRBV5-4	TRBJ2-1	.	CASSGDRVHNEQFF
TRBV2	TRBJ1-6	.	CASRASGGRGNSPLHF
TRBV5-1	TRBJ1-4	.	CASRSETGGVFEKLFF
TRBV5-1	TRBJ2-7	.	CASAPSLSGSSSEQYF
TRBV7-2	TRBJ2-5	.	CASSLGGRTGWETQYF
TRBV28	TRBJ2-6	few	CASSRQLSGANVLTF
TRBV12-3/TRBV12-4	TRBJ1-5	.	CASSRGDQPQHF
TRBV25-1	TRBJ2-7	once	CASRGSGRPNEQYF
TRBV30	TRBJ1-1	.	CAWSLGSMNTEAFF
TRBV11-2	TRBJ2-6	.	CASSWGGANVLTF
TRBV5-8	TRBJ1-5	.	CASSLGSRGLGDNQPQHF
TRBV9	TRBJ2-5	.	CASSIRQGVGETQYF
TRBV5-1	TRBJ1-1	.	CASLPQGGTEAFF
TRBV18	TRBJ2-7	.	CASSPLAAGDYYEQYF
TRBV28	TRBJ1-4	.	CASRGAGTGQDEKLFF
TRBV7-3	TRBJ2-1	.	CASSTAGQGVSDEQFF
TRBV28	TRBJ2-1	.	CASSVQGVASAAYNEQFF
TRBV4-2	TRBJ2-5	few	CASSPPGFTETQYF
TRBV6-5	TRBJ2-7	.	CATRAGGESDEQYF